The entry that follows covers one TCR beta chain sequence. Its antigen is not known. Described time point: patch test 1, 2 weeks after DPC sensitization. Treatment reported: therapeutic diphenylcyclopropenone sensitization with weekly scalp DPC. Blood sampling occurred before each patch-test application. The authors' processing: Samples held a median of around 100,000 TCRs, range about 23,224–750,000. One entry per CDR3 protein, called by TCRdb with MiXCR from the RACE reads. For this entry, the V and J calls and clone size follow TCRdb and not the study's own pipeline. The sample holds roughly 80,000 distinct CDR3 sequences, roughly a tenth seen once. This sample was included in a study of human T cells and chemical hapten exposure. Overall study context: Women made up most patients, who had alopecia areata, totalis or universalis.

Trimming stripped 5 bases from V and 5 bases from J, with 9 bases between. Germline V gives CDR1 SGHTA, CDR2 FQGNSA. The CDR3 consists of 12 residues. Study results and limitations: All donors were alopecia patients, so their immunity may differ from that of healthy people.

The chain joins TRBV7-2 to TRBJ2-5; no reliable D call. The TCR was taken from a woman aged 45-65 years with alopecia areata. Some clones in this sample may be carry-over from other donors' samples. Sequenced here: whole blood, sampled in connection with sensitization to the hapten diphenylcyclopropenone (DPC). The CDR3 loop reads CASSPSVETQYF. The CDR3 nucleotides read TGTGCCAGCAGCCCCAGCGTGGAGACCCAGTACTTC.